Following are 14 T cell receptor beta chains from one sample sequenced in a study of early T cells in non-severe SARS-CoV-2 infection. TCRdb ran MiXCR on the 5' RACE reads and lists one entry per CDR3 protein. Among under 25,000 distinct CDR3 sequences listed, 4.2% were seen once. Input material: whole blood. The receptors shown here come from an adult who was a healthcare worker with PCR-confirmed SARS-CoV-2 infection or an uninfected control (not recorded which).

This clonotype came up many times. The rearrangement links TRBV11-2 to TRBJ2-3; D gene ambiguous. The V gene's germline CDR1 is SGHAT and CDR2 FQNNGV. The length of the CDR3 is 14 residues. Trimming removed 5 bases at V and 4 bases at J, with 13 bases between. CDR3 loop: CASSRARNSDTQYF. The CDR3 nucleotides are TGTGCCAGCAGCCGCGCCCGGAACTCAGATACGCAGTATTTT.

At least ten counts were recorded for this clonotype. The V and J genes are TRBV4-3 and TRBJ1-1, with D possibly TRBD1 on 5 matching bases. This CDR3 comprises 13 residues. Trimming cost V 3 bases and J 8 bases, with 13 bases left between them. Germline V gene lookup returns CDR1 LGHNA and CDR2 YSLEER. The CDR3 region is CASSHPGRGEAFF. In DNA form, the CDR3 reads TGCGCCAGCAGCCATCCGGGGCGTGGAGAAGCTTTCTTT.

This clonotype was recorded many times. The rearrangement links TRBV6-4 to TRBJ1-2; D is perhaps TRBD1 (5 bases). Trimming shortened V by 7 bases and J by 4 bases, and 13 bases separated the two germline ends. This CDR3 is 13 amino acids long. CDR1 is MRHNA and CDR2 is SNTAGT in the germline V gene. The CDR3 region has the DNA TGTGCCAGCATAAAGGGGAGGCCCTATGGCTACACCTTC. It is translated as CASIKGRPYGYTF.

This clonotype was counted at least ten times. V is TRBV6-5 and J is TRBJ2-2; 7 bases align to TRBD1. The length of the CDR3 is 14 residues. The junction had 3 bases not matched to a gene; V was cut back by 7 bases and J by 1 base. Germline V gives CDR1 MNHEY, CDR2 SVGAGI. CDR3 DNA: TGTGCCAGCACATGGGACAGGAACACCGGGGAGCTGTTTTTT. This encodes CASTWDRNTGELFF.

This clonotype was seen ten or more times. CDR3 bases: TGTGCCAGCAGTTACTCGACAGGCCAAGAGACCCAGTACTTC. It codes for CASSYSTGQETQYF. The chain employs TRBV6-5 and TRBJ2-5; the D gene is possibly TRBD1 (6 bases). The CDR3 covers 14 residues. V was clipped by 0 bases and J by 1 base, with 6 bases between them. Per germline, CDR1 MNHEY and CDR2 SVGAGI.

This clonotype was seen only a few times. The CDR3 DNA reads TGTGCCAGCAGCCACAGGGGTTCTGGAAACACCATATATTTT. Its translation is CASSHRGSGNTIYF. V is TRBV4-2 and J is TRBJ1-3; D is possibly TRBD1 (6 bases). From germline, CDR1 is LGHNA and CDR2 YNFKEQ. V lost 3 bases, J lost 1 base, and 7 bases lay in between. This CDR3 is built from 14 residues.

This clonotype has at least ten counts. The chain employs TRBV6-4 and TRBJ1-6, with D uncertain. The CDR3 runs to 13 residues. V shed 6 bases and J shed 5 bases, with 8 bases lying between them. The V gene's germline CDR1 is MRHNA and CDR2 SNTAGT. The CDR3 DNA reads as TGTGCCAGCAGCGGAACAAATAATTCACCCCTCCACTTT. Translation gives CASSGTNNSPLHF.

There are many counts of this clonotype. CDR3 nucleotide sequence: TGTGCCAGCAGCTTTGTGACAGGGCACTCTGGAAACACCATATATTTT. Encoded protein: CASSFVTGHSGNTIYF. The rearrangement joins TRBV7-9 to TRBJ1-3; 7 nucleotides match TRBD1. V was clipped by 3 bases and J by 0 bases; unmatched bases: 5. CDR3 length: 16 residues. Germline V gene sequence: CDR1 SEHNR, CDR2 FQNEAQ (reference sequence).

Ten or more counts support this clonotype. The V gene is TRBV7-9, the J gene TRBJ2-7, with D possibly called TRBD1 or TRBD2 (5 bases each). Germline CDR1 reads SEHNR; CDR2 reads FQNEAQ (reference sequence). The CDR3 totals 14 residues. V shed 4 bases and J shed 2 bases, with 12 bases lying between them. The CDR3 coding sequence is TGTGCCAGCAGCTACGGGACGGCCACCTACGAGCAGTACTTC. It yields the protein CASSYGTATYEQYF.

There are a few counts of this clonotype. The rearrangement joins TRBV12-3 or TRBV12-4 to TRBJ1-5; D remains unclear. The V end was cut by 3 bases, the J end by 3 bases, with 6 bases between. The CDR3 length is 13 residues. The CDR3: CASSLDVNQPQHF. DNA for the CDR3: TGTGCCAGCAGTTTGGATGTCAATCAGCCCCAGCATTTT.

This clonotype has a count of ten or more. V and J are TRBV7-7 and TRBJ1-1, with D possibly TRBD1 on 6 matching bases. CDR3 length: 13 amino acids. Per the germline V gene, CDR1 is SSHAT and CDR2 is FNYEAQ (reference sequence). Trimming took 5 bases from V and 1 from J, leaving 8 bases between them. CDR3 DNA sequence: TGTGCCAGCAGCCTGGACAGGAACACTGAAGCTTTCTTT. It encodes CASSLDRNTEAFF.

Within the sample, this clonotype is medium-sized. This chain links TRBV9 with TRBJ2-3; no clear D gene. Germline loops: CDR1 SGDLS, CDR2 YYNGEE. This CDR3 has 12 amino acids. V was pared by 3 bases and J by 4 bases, with 6 bases between. The CDR3, as DNA: TGTGCCAGCAGCGCCTACCCAGATACGCAGTATTTT. It encodes CASSAYPDTQYF.

This clonotype was seen at least ten times. The rearrangement joins TRBV5-6 to TRBJ2-7; no definite D call. Germline V gene lookup returns CDR1 SGHDT and CDR2 YYEEEE. V was trimmed by 1 base and J by 7 bases, leaving 12 bases between them. The CDR3 has 13 amino acids. The CDR3 loop reads CASSLRWTREQYF. DNA for the CDR3: TGTGCCAGCAGCTTGCGGTGGACCCGGGAGCAGTACTTC.

This clonotype has ten or more counts. The V gene is TRBV20-1, the J gene TRBJ2-3, with 8 bases aligning to TRBD2. Germline CDR1 and CDR2: DFQATT and SNEGSKA (reference sequence). The length of the CDR3 is 17 residues. Trimming at V came to 1 base and at J to 3 bases, leaving 12 bases not matched to a gene. The CDR3 DNA is TGCAGTGCTAGAGTAACGTTGAGCGGGGGTTATACAGATACGCAGTATTTT. Translation: CSARVTLSGGYTDTQYF.